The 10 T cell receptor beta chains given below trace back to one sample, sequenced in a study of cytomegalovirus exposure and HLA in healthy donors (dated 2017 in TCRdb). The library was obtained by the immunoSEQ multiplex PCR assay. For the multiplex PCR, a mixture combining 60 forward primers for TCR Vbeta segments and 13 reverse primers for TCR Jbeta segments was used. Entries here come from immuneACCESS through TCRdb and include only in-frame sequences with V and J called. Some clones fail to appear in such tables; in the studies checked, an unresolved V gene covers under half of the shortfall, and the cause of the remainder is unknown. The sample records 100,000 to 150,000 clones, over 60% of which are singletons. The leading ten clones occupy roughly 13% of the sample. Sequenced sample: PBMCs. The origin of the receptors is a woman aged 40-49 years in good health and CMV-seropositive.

CDR3 bases: TGTGCCAGCAGTGAACCTGGGACTAACGGCAATGAGCAGTTCTTC. It translates to CASSEPGTNGNEQFF. V and J are TRBV25-1 and TRBJ2-1, with 7 bases identical to TRBD2. V shed 2 bases, J shed 6 bases, and the junction held 7 bases outside the gene matches. The CDR3 has 15 residues. Per the germline V gene, CDR1 is MGHDK and CDR2 is SYGVNS.

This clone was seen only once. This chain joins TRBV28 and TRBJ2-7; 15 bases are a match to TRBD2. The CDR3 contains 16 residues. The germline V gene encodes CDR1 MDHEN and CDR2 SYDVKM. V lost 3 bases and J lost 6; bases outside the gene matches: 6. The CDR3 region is CASSFPGLAGGGEQYF. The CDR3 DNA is TGTGCCAGCAGTTTCCCGGGACTAGCGGGAGGTGGCGAGCAGTACTTC. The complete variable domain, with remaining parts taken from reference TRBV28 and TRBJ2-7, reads DVKVTQSSRYLVKRTGEKVFLECVQDMDHENMFWYRQDPGLGLRLIYFSYDVKMKEKGDIPEGYSVSREKKERFSLILESASTNQTSMYLCASSFPGLAGGGEQYFGPGTRLTVT.

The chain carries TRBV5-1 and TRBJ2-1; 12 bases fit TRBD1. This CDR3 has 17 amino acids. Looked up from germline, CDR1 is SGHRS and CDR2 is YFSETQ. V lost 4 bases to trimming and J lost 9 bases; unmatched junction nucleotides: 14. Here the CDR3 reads CASSLRAPGQGAGEQFF. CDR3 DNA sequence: TGCGCCAGCAGCCTCAGGGCTCCGGGACAGGGGGCAGGTGAGCAGTTCTTC. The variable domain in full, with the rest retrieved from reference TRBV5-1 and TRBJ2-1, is KAGVTQTPRYLIKTRGQQVTLSCSPISGHRSVSWYQQTPGQGLQFLFEYFSETQRNKGNFPGRFSGRQFSNSRSEMNVSTLELGDSALYLCASSLRAPGQGAGEQFFGPGTRLTVL.

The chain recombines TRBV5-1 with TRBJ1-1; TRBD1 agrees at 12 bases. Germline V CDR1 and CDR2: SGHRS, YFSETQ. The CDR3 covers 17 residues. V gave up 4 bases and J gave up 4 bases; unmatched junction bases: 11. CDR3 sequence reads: CASSLGQGAIRSTEAFF. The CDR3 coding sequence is TGCGCCAGCAGCCTGGGACAGGGGGCAATACGGAGCACTGAAGCTTTCTTT.

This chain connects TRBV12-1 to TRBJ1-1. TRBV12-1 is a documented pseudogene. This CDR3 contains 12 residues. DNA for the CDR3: TGTGCCAGCAGGACCTCGACGGGGGAAGCTTTCTTT. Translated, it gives CASRTSTGEAFF.

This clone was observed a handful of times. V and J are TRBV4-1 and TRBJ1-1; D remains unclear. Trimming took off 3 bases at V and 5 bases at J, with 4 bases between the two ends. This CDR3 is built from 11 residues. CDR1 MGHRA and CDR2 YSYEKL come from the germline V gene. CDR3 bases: TGCGCCAGCAGCCAGCAGACTGAAGCTTTCTTT. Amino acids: CASSQQTEAFF.

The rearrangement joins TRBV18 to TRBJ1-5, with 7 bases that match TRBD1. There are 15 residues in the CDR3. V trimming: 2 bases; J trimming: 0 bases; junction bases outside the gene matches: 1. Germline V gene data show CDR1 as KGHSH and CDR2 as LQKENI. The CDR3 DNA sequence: TGTGCCAGCTCACCATGGACAGGTAGCAATCAGCCCCAGCATTTT. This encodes CASSPWTGSNQPQHF.

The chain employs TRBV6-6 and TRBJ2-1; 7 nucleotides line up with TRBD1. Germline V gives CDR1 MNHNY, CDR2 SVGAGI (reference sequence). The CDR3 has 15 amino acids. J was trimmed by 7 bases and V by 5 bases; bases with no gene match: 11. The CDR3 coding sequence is TGTGCCAGCAGTGACCGACAGGGATGGGGGAATGAGCAGTTCTTC. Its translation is CASSDRQGWGNEQFF.

CDR3 protein: CASSLTVGGITEAFF. The CDR3 DNA reads TGTGCCAGCAGCTTAACGGTAGGGGGCATCACTGAAGCTTTCTTT. V and J are TRBV7-3 and TRBJ1-1; TRBD1 matches 7 bases. Losses at the gene ends were 0 bases for V and 4 bases for J; bases not matched to a gene: 5. This CDR3 contains 15 residues. Germline values: CDR1 SGHTA, CDR2 FQGTGA.

CDR3 sequence: CASRLDSLAETQYF. The CDR3 bases are TGCGCCAGCAGACTTGACTCGTTAGCGGAGACCCAGTACTTC. The chain joins TRBV4-1 to TRBJ2-5; possibly TRBD2 for D (5 bases). The V end was cut by 6 bases, the J end by 5 bases, with 16 bases between. Germline loops: CDR1 MGHRA, CDR2 YSYEKL. The CDR3 loop spans 14 amino acids.